Following are 11 T cell receptor beta chains from one sample sequenced in a study of T cell changes during pregnancy in multiple sclerosis. Here immunoSEQ multiplex PCR was the method, and the copy in TCRdb shows in-frame clones only, minus some. The table lists roughly 61,000 clones, around 90% of them singletons, with approximately 0.91% in the top ten. This sample comprised peripheral blood, obtained in the first trimester of pregnancy. The receptors were sampled from a female donor in good health, enrolled as a control in a pregnancy study.

This clone showed up just a few times. The chain combines TRBV7-2 with TRBJ2-7; a possible D gene is TRBD1 (6 bases). The germline V and J ends were trimmed by 5 bases and 3 bases, with 11 bases remaining between them. The CDR3 covers 13 residues. CDR1 is SGHTA and CDR2 is FQGNSA in the germline V gene. Here the CDR3 DNA reads TGTGCCAGCAGCCATGACAGGTTCTACGAGCAGTACTTC. Protein product: CASSHDRFYEQYF.

J is TRBJ2-7 and V is TRBV6-1; 7 bases match TRBD2. Germline CDR1 and CDR2: MNHNS and SASEGT. The V gene end was trimmed by 0 bases and the J gene end by 4 bases; junction bases not matched to a gene: 3. The CDR3 consists of 14 residues. The CDR3 region has the DNA TGTGCCAGCAGTGAAGCGCACGGGGGGTACGAGCAGTACTTC. It encodes CASSEAHGGYEQYF.

The chain is built from TRBV10-3 and TRBJ1-2; TRBD1 might be the D (6 bases). The V end was cut by 0 bases, the J end by 6 bases, with 11 bases between. The CDR3 has 14 residues. CDR1 and CDR2 from the germline V gene are ENHRY and SYGVKD. DNA for the CDR3: TGTGCCATCAGTGAGTCCGCAGGGGTAGATGGCTACACCTTC. Protein: CAISESAGVDGYTF.

This chain connects TRBV7-9 to TRBJ2-1, with D tentatively TRBD1 (6 bases). The germline gives CDR1 SEHNR, CDR2 FQNEAQ (reference sequence). The CDR3 runs 16 residues. V dropped 5 bases and J dropped 5 bases, with 19 bases sitting between them. The CDR3 protein is CASSRPGTSDNNEQFF. The DNA of the CDR3 is TGTGCCAGCAGCCGTCCCGGGACAAGTGATAACAATGAGCAGTTCTTC.

This chain connects TRBV4-1 to TRBJ1-1; 9 positions match TRBD1. Germline-derived CDR1 and CDR2 are MGHRA and YSYEKL. V lost 4 bases and J lost 2; bases outside the gene matches: 5. The CDR3 extends over 15 amino acids. CDR3 region: CASSLTGQGNTEAFF. The CDR3 coding sequence is TGCGCCAGCAGCCTTACGGGACAGGGTAACACTGAAGCTTTCTTT.

The chain carries TRBV25-1 and TRBJ1-2; D is ambiguous. Trimming removed 8 bases from V and 5 bases from J, with 18 bases in between. Germline loops: CDR1 MGHDK, CDR2 SYGVNS. The CDR3 covers 14 residues. CDR3 in DNA: TGTGCCAGCGCCGAGGCAGTCCCACCGTATGGCTACACCTTC. It translates to CASAEAVPPYGYTF.

This chain links TRBV19 with TRBJ1-3; D is undetermined. V lost 4 bases and J 0 bases, leaving 13 bases between the germline ends. The germline V gene has CDR1 LNHDA and CDR2 SQIVND (reference sequence). The CDR3 runs 16 residues. The chain's CDR3 is CASSRPLTRSGNTIYF. In nucleotides, the CDR3 is TGTGCCAGTAGTAGGCCTCTTACCCGCTCTGGAAACACCATATATTTT.

This clone showed up just once. In DNA form, the CDR3 reads TGTGCCACCGCTGGCACGGGGAGCAACTACAATGAGCAGTTCTTC. Amino acid sequence: CATAGTGSNYNEQFF. The chain joins TRBV10-3 to TRBJ2-1; the D gene is possibly TRBD2 (5 bases). The germline V gene has CDR1 ENHRY and CDR2 SYGVKD. Deletions cut 10 bases from V and 3 bases from J, with 19 bases between. CDR3 length: 15 residues.

J is TRBJ2-7 and V is TRBV5-6; 10 bases fit TRBD2. This CDR3 contains 15 residues. CDR1 is SGHDT and CDR2 is YYEEEE in the germline V gene. The V segment lost 0 bases and the J segment 4 bases; nucleotides outside the gene matches: 4. The CDR3 spells CASSLEPSGGYEQYF. The CDR3 region has the DNA TGTGCCAGCAGCTTGGAGCCTAGCGGGGGTTACGAGCAGTACTTC.

The chain uses TRBV9 and TRBJ1-2; D unresolved. The germline V gene encodes CDR1 SGDLS and CDR2 YYNGEE. This CDR3 is built from 16 residues. Between the trimmed V and J ends, which lost 0 bases and 4 bases, there was a span of 16 bases. The CDR3 region is CASSVALRSGTYGYTF. The DNA for the CDR3 is TGTGCCAGCAGCGTAGCTTTGAGGAGTGGTACCTATGGCTACACCTTC.

This clone turned up a few times. Written as DNA, the CDR3 is TGTGCCAGTAGGCACAGGGGCGACACTGAAGCTTTCTTT. Protein sequence: CASRHRGDTEAFF. The chain carries TRBV19 and TRBJ1-1; 7 nucleotides line up with TRBD1. The CDR3 length is 13 residues. V shed 6 bases, J shed 3 bases, and the junction held 4 bases outside the gene matches. The germline CDR1 and CDR2 sequences are LNHDA and SQIVND (reference sequence).